This T cell receptor (beta chain) was obtained from a study of control samples from healthy donors and cancer patients. Germline V gene data show CDR1 as LGHDT and CDR2 as YNNKEL (reference sequence). The CDR3 runs 14 residues. Between the trimmed V and J ends, which lost 4 bases and 7 bases, there was a span of 11 bases. Libraries were prepared by immunoSEQ multiplex PCR; TCRdb keeps only in-frame clonotypes and omits some of them. The sample gives approximately 50,000 clones, 70% to 90% of which show up once; roughly 13% is in the top ten. The chain uses TRBV3-1 (or the pseudogene TRBV3-2) and TRBJ1-6; D not resolved. Sequencing was carried out using PBMCs. The TCR sequence derives from a woman aged 55-69 years with lung cancer. CDR3 region: CASSLIGKNSPLHF. The CDR3 nucleotides are TGTGCCAGCAGCCTAATCGGGAAGAATTCACCCCTCCACTTT.